This T cell receptor (beta chain) stems from a study of shared T cell receptors in the human thymus. Clones were read by immunoSEQ multiplex PCR, and TCRdb kept only the in-frame ones, dropping some. The sample yields roughly 710,000 clones, over 75% seen once. This clone was detected a few times. Separately, the same data were catalogued under a study of human thymus T cells. That source adds: It was from resections taken during corrective heart surgery that the thymus tissue came. The authors found apparently biased V and J gene usage in thymic and blood repertoires. Related research reported highly overlapping thymic repertoires among unrelated individuals.

The receptor was isolated from a girl under three years old with a congenital heart defect. The sample taken for sequencing was thymocytes.

The CDR3 DNA is TGTGCCACCCGACCCCGGCAGGGGGCCCCTGAAGCTTTCTTT. Its protein is CATRPRQGAPEAFF. This chain links TRBV10-3 with TRBJ1-1, with 8 nucleotides matching TRBD1. Germline lookup yields CDR1 ENHRY and CDR2 SYGVKD. This CDR3 is built from 14 residues. The V segment lost 10 bases and the J segment 6 bases; nucleotides outside the gene matches: 13.